This T cell receptor beta chain was recovered during a study of blood T cell repertoires in COVID-19. Across the whole study: From the United States, Italy and Spain came samples of acute and convalescent COVID-19. PBMCs, B-cell-depleted T cells, or T cells were the source of the cDNA or gDNA that made up the material.

This table comes from immunoSEQ multiplex PCR, and its TCRdb copy is limited to in-frame clones, with some not included. This table holds about 91,000 clones, 60% to 85% found once. V dropped 7 bases and J dropped 4 bases, with 16 bases sitting between them. The germline V gene encodes CDR1 SQVTM and CDR2 ANQGSEA. CDR3 size: 13 residues. The chain employs TRBV29-1 and TRBJ1-2; D is perhaps TRBD1 (6 bases). The TCR was taken from a woman over 75 with acute or convalescent COVID-19. The source material was peripheral blood. The CDR3 nucleotides are TGCAGCGCTTCCGCGGGGGCAGGCTATGGCTACACCTTC. As protein: CSASAGAGYGYTF. Full variable domain (remainder filled in from reference TRBV29-1 and TRBJ1-2): SAVISQKPSRDICQRGTSLTIQCQVDSQVTMMFWYRQQPGQSLTLIATANQGSEATYESGFVIDKFPISRPNLTFSTLTVSNMSPEDSSIYLCSASAGAGYGYTFGSGTRLTVV.